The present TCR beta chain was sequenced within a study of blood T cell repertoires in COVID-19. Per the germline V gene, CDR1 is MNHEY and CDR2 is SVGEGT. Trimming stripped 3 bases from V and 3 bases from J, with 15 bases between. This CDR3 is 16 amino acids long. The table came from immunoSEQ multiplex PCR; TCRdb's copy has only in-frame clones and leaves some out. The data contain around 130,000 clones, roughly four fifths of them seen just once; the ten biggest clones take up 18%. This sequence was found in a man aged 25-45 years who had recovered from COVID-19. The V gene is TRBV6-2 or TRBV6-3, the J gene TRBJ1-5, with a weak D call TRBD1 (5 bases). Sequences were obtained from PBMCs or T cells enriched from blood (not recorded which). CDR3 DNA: TGTGCCAGCAGTTATGAAATGGGGCATTTCAATCAGCCCCAGCATTTT. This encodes CASSYEMGHFNQPQHF.